The present T cell receptor (beta chain) was sequenced within a study of blood T cells in healthy people across ages. For this clonotype: One junction end disagrees with the germline gene, perhaps due to a read error.

With a J-beta primer mix and a sample-barcoded 5' primer, a second PCR ran about 6 to 11 cycles. TCRdb independently ran MiXCR on the 5' RACE reads; one entry per CDR3 protein. The sample records around 1,000,000 distinct CDR3 sequences, about 23% being singletons. These data also formed part of another study, on T cells of mothers and their children.

The specimen was blood. This clonotype was obtained from a girl aged 2-15 years in good health.

The CDR3 here is CSAGDIRVLSYEQYF. The CDR3 nucleotides read TGCAGTGCTGGAGATATCCGGGTTTTAAGCTACGAGCAGTACTTC. The genes are TRBV20-1 and TRBJ2-7, with D hard to call. This CDR3 spans 15 amino acids. CDR1 DFQATT and CDR2 SNEGSKA come from the germline V gene (reference sequence).